The 5 T cell receptor beta chains below all came from one sample that was sequenced in a study of blood T cell repertoires in COVID-19. Repertoires were generated with immunoSEQ multiplex PCR, while TCRdb's copy carries only in-frame clones and drops some. Among roughly 80,000 clones listed, around 83% were seen once. Material for sequencing was peripheral blood. Receptor source: a man aged 50 or older with acute or convalescent COVID-19.

This chain joins TRBV7-3 and TRBJ1-1; 7 nucleotides match TRBD1. Germline V gives CDR1 SGHTA, CDR2 FQGTGA. Losses at the gene ends were 2 bases for V and 1 base for J; bases not matched to a gene: 4. The CDR3 loop spans 15 amino acids. The chain's CDR3 is CASSLGGTANTEAFF. CDR3 sequence (DNA): TGTGCCAGCAGCTTAGGCGGGACAGCGAACACTGAAGCTTTCTTT. Using reference TRBV7-3 and TRBJ1-1 for the parts outside the CDR3, the full variable domain is GAGVSQTPSNKVTEKGKYVELRCDPISGHTALYWYRQSLGQGPEFLIYFQGTGAADDSGLPNDRFFAVRPEGSVSTLKIQRTERGDSAVYLCASSLGGTANTEAFFGQGTRLTVV.

The rearrangement joins TRBV5-1 to TRBJ2-1; D gene uncertain. The V gene's germline CDR1 is SGHRS and CDR2 YFSETQ. V lost 2 bases to trimming and J lost 3 bases, with 9 bases between them. The CDR3 is 14 residues long. CDR3 region: CASSFDWSYNEQFF. CDR3 DNA: TGCGCCAGCAGCTTTGATTGGAGCTACAATGAGCAGTTCTTC.

This clone was detected only once. The chain couples TRBV7-2 to TRBJ2-7; the match to TRBD1 covers 9 bases. Trimming took 1 base from V and 5 from J; bases not matched to a gene: 18. The CDR3 contains 19 residues. Germline V lookup: CDR1 SGHTA, CDR2 FQGNSA. The CDR3 DNA reads TGTGCCAGCAGCTTAGGCCCCCCTTCGACAGGGGGAAGGTTCCACGAGCAGTACTTC. Protein: CASSLGPPSTGGRFHEQYF.

The chain couples TRBV21-1 to TRBJ1-1; the listed D gene, TRBD1, was not tested against the DNA. TRBV21-1 represents a pseudogene. CDR3 length: 13 amino acids. This CDR3 is CASSIRMNTEAFF. In DNA form, the CDR3 reads TGTGCCAGCAGCATCAGGATGAACACTGAAGCTTTCTTT.

This chain uses TRBV24-1 with TRBJ2-1; 7 positions agree with TRBD1. CDR1 and CDR2 (germline): KGHDR, SFDVKD. The V and J ends lost 7 bases and 1 base, in that order; junction bases with no gene match: 6. The CDR3 is 15 residues long. CDR3 region: CATSRQGASYNEQFF. The CDR3 nucleotides are TGTGCCACCAGCAGACAGGGAGCTTCCTACAATGAGCAGTTCTTC.